The present T cell receptor (beta chain) was sequenced within a study of T cell changes during pregnancy in multiple sclerosis. There are 13 residues in the CDR3. Per the germline V gene, CDR1 is LNHDA and CDR2 is SQIVND (reference sequence). Between the trimmed V and J ends, which lost 4 bases and 5 bases, there was a span of 9 bases. Only in-frame clones appear in the TCRdb table, and some are missing; sequencing was by immunoSEQ multiplex PCR. The profile covers around 80,000 clones, with approximately 92% appearing a single time and about 2.3% taken by the ten largest. The sample consisted of peripheral blood, taken before pregnancy. The chain recombines TRBV19 with TRBJ2-1; D unresolved. This clonotype was obtained from a female donor with multiple sclerosis, enrolled in a pregnancy study. Written as DNA, the CDR3 is TGTGCCAGTAGTACGGAGTTAAACAATGAGCAGTTCTTC. It is translated as CASSTELNNEQFF.